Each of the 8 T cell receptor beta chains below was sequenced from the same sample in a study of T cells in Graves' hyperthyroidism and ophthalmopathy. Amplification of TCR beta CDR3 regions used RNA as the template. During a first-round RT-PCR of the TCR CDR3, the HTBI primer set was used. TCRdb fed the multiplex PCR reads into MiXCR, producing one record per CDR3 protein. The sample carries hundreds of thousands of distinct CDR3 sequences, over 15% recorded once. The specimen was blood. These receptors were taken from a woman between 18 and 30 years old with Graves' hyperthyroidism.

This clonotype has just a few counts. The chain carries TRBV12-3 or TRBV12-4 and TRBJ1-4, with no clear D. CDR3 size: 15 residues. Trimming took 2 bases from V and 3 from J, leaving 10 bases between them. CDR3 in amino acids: CASSLQDTSNEKLFF. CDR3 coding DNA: TGTGCCAGCAGTTTACAGGATACGTCTAATGAAAAACTGTTTTTT.

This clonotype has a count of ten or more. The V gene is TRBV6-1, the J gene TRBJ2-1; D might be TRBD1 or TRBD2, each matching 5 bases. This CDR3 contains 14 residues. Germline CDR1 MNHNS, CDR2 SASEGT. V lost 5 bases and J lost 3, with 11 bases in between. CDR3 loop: CASSLREIYNEQFF. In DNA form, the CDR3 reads TGTGCCAGCAGTCTCAGGGAGATCTACAATGAGCAGTTCTTC.

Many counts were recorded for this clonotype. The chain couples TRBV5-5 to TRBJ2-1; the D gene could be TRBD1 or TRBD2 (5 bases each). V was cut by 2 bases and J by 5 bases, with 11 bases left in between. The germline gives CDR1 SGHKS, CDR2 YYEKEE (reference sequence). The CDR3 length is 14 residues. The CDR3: CASSFEWGHNEQFF. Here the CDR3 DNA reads TGTGCCAGCAGCTTCGAATGGGGACACAATGAGCAGTTCTTC.

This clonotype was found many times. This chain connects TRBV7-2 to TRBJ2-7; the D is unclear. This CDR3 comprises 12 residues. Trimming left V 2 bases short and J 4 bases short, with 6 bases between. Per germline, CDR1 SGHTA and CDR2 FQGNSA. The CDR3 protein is CASSLSQYEQYF. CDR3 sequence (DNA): TGTGCCAGCAGCTTATCCCAGTACGAGCAGTACTTC. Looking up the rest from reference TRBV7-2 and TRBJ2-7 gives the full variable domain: GAGVSQSPSNKVTEKGKDVELRCDPISGHTALYWYRQSLGQGLEFLIYFQGNSAPDKSGLPSDRFSAERTGGSVSTLTIQRTQQEDSAVYLCASSLSQYEQYFGPGTRLTVT.

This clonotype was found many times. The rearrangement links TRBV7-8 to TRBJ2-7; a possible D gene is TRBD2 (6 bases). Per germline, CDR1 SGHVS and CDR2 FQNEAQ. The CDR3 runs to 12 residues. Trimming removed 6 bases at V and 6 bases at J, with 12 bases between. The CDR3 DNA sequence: TGTGCCAGCAGGCATTGGGGGGTCGAGCAGTACTTC. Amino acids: CASRHWGVEQYF.

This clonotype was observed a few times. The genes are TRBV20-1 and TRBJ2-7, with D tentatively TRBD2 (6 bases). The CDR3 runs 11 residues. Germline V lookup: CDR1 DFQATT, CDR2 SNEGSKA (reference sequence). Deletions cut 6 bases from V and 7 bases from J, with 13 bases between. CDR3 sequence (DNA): TGCAGTGCCAGCCCCCGGGGGGAGCAGTACTTC. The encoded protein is CSASPRGEQYF.

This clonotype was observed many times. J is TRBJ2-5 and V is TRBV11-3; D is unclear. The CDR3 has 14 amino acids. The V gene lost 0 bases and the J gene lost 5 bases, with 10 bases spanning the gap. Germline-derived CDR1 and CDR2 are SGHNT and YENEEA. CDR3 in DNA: TGTGCCAGCAGCTTAGATCCAGCTCAGGAGACCCAGTACTTC. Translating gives CASSLDPAQETQYF.

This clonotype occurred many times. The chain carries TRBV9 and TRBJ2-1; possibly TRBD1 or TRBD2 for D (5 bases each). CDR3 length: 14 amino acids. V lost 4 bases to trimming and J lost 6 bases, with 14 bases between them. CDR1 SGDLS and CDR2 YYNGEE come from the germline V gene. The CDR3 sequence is CASSQTGAFNEQFF. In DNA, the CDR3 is TGTGCCAGCAGCCAGACCGGGGCCTTCAATGAGCAGTTCTTC. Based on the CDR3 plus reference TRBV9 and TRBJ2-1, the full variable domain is DSGVTQTPKHLITATGQRVTLRCSPRSGDLSVYWYQQSLDQGLQFLIQYYNGEERAKGNILERFSAQQFPDLHSELNLSSLELGDSALYFCASSQTGAFNEQFFGPGTRLTVL.